This T cell receptor (beta chain) came from a study of T-cell reconstitution after alpha-beta-depleted transplantation in children. Whole-study findings and limits: Alpha-beta T cells present about two months after transplant were reported to originate from several hundred expanded graft clones. Among T cells one year after transplant, newly produced cells accounted for most counts and diversity.

This clonotype has a count of ten or more. Antigen specificity is unknown. Using unique molecular identifiers, the investigators prepared the TCRbeta library. A single record per CDR3 protein comes from TCRdb applying MiXCR to the PCR reads. The repertoire holds approximately 150,000 distinct CDR3 sequences, about 9% seen once, with 15% to 20% in the top ten. The sample in question was PBMCs, mostly from graft donor cells, obtained 180 days after TCRalphabeta/CD19-depleted stem cell transplant. The clonotype originates from a female patient aged 2-9 years who had a stem cell transplant for congenital amegakaryocytic thrombocytopenia, so the T cells may come from the graft donor.

The CDR3 DNA sequence: TGTGCCAGCAGTTTAGGGGGACAGGGCTCCTCACCCCTCCACTTT. Translation: CASSLGGQGSSPLHF. This rearrangement joins TRBV28 to TRBJ1-6; 9 bases fit TRBD1. The CDR3 spans 15 residues. Germline V lookup: CDR1 MDHEN, CDR2 SYDVKM. Trimming cost V 2 bases and J 10 bases; bases outside gene matches: 6.